The 11 T cell receptor beta chains below come from one sample, sequenced in a study of cytomegalovirus exposure and HLA in healthy donors. The PCR employed 60 Vbeta primers together with 13 Jbeta primers. Only in-frame clones appear in the TCRdb table, and some are missing; sequencing was by immunoSEQ multiplex PCR. The sample records 75,000 to 95,000 clones, 85% to 90% being singletons. Sequenced material: PBMCs. The source of these receptors is a man aged 18 to 35 in good health and CMV-seronegative.

The chain combines TRBV4-1 with TRBJ1-2; tentative D call: TRBD1 (5 bases). The V and J ends lost 0 bases and 8 bases respectively, with 19 bases between them. From germline, CDR1 is MGHRA and CDR2 YSYEKL. The CDR3 covers 16 residues. The CDR3 nucleotides read TGCGCCAGCAGCCAAGATCCAGGGATTGGTAACGGGGGCTACACCTTC. Residues: CASSQDPGIGNGGYTF.

This chain connects TRBV6-6 to TRBJ2-7, with 12 bases matching TRBD1. The germline CDR1 and CDR2 sequences are MNHNY and SVGAGI (reference sequence). The CDR3 runs to 15 residues. With V trimmed by 6 bases and J by 3 bases, 6 bases remained unmatched. The CDR3 coding sequence is TGTGCCAGCAGACCCGGGACAGGGGGCAACTACGAGCAGTACTTC. Translating gives CASRPGTGGNYEQYF.

This chain joins TRBV18 and TRBJ1-3, with 7 bases that match TRBD1. This CDR3 is built from 15 residues. V was clipped by 6 bases and J by 2 bases; unmatched bases: 7. From germline, CDR1 is KGHSH and CDR2 LQKENI. CDR3 bases: TGTGCCAGCTCCTCGAGACAGGGAACTGGAAACACCATATATTTT. This codes for CASSSRQGTGNTIYF.

This chain joins TRBV19 and TRBJ2-3; 8 bases agree with TRBD1. The length of the CDR3 is 16 residues. CDR1 and CDR2 (germline): LNHDA, SQIVND (reference sequence). V gave up 4 bases and J gave up 3 bases; unmatched junction bases: 9. The CDR3 DNA is TGTGCCAGTAGTACGCGGACAGGGTCCAATACAGATACGCAGTATTTT. It yields the protein CASSTRTGSNTDTQYF.

This clone was found once. Relative to the germline gene, one junction end is altered; a read error may explain this. The genes are TRBV5-1 and TRBJ2-1; 16 bases are shared with TRBD2. The CDR3 contains 16 residues. Germline CDR1 and CDR2: SGHRS and YFSETQ. The CDR3 protein is CASSWGLAGGDNEQLF. CDR3 nucleotides: TGCGCCAGCAGCTGGGGACTAGCGGGAGGGGACAATGAGCAGCTCTTC. Filled out from reference TRBV5-1 and TRBJ2-1, the complete variable domain reads KAGVTQTPRYLIKTRGQQVTLSCSPISGHRSVSWYQQTPGQGLQFLFEYFSETQRNKGNFPGRFSGRQFSNSRSEMNVSTLELGDSALYLCASSWGLAGGDNEQLFGPGTRLTVL.

The chain links TRBV5-4 to TRBJ2-3, with 11 bases identical to TRBD2. Germline loops: CDR1 SGHNT, CDR2 YYREEE (reference sequence). The CDR3 loop spans 16 amino acids. Trimming cost V 4 bases and J 2 bases; bases outside gene matches: 6. The CDR3 sequence: CASSQGLAEDTDTQYF. CDR3 nucleotide sequence: TGTGCCAGCAGCCAGGGACTAGCGGAGGACACAGATACGCAGTATTTT.

The chain carries TRBV6-1 and TRBJ1-5, with D possibly TRBD1 on 6 matching bases. The germline V gene has CDR1 MNHNS and CDR2 SASEGT. The CDR3 extends over 15 amino acids. V lost 7 bases to trimming and J lost 5 bases, with 18 bases between them. In DNA, the CDR3 is TGTGCCAGCACGAGTGTGTACAGGGTTTATCAGCCCCAGCATTTT. Its protein is CASTSVYRVYQPQHF.

CDR3: CASIVGAEAFF. CDR3 bases: TGTGCCAGCATCGTCGGAGCCGAAGCTTTCTTT. The chain is built from TRBV7-2 and TRBJ1-1, with D uncertain. Looked up from germline, CDR1 is SGHTA and CDR2 is FQGNSA. The germline V and J ends were trimmed by 7 bases and 8 bases, with 11 bases remaining between them. The CDR3 is made up of 11 amino acids.

The chain carries TRBV2 and TRBJ1-3, with 7 nucleotides matching TRBD1. This CDR3 is built from 13 residues. Germline-derived CDR1 and CDR2 are SNHLY and FYNNEI. V shed 6 bases and J 2 bases; nucleotides not matched to a gene: 1. The CDR3 sequence: CASRGQPGNTIYF. CDR3 sequence (DNA): TGTGCCAGCAGGGGACAGCCTGGAAACACCATATATTTT.

This chain links TRBV5-8 with TRBJ1-1; D is uncertain. V shed 1 base and J shed 1 base, with 11 bases lying between them. Germline loops: CDR1 SGHTS, CDR2 YDEGEE. This CDR3 is built from 15 residues. Written as DNA, the CDR3 is TGTGCCAGCAGCTTGTTCGGGAGGGCGAACACTGAAGCTTTCTTT. Its protein is CASSLFGRANTEAFF.

The V and J genes are TRBV11-2 and TRBJ1-6; no clear D. This CDR3 spans 13 amino acids. Per the germline V gene, CDR1 is SGHAT and CDR2 is FQNNGV. Trimming stripped 5 bases from V and 9 bases from J, with 11 bases between. The CDR3 DNA is TGTGCCAGCAGCCCACAATCGGGTTCACCCCTCCACTTT. As protein: CASSPQSGSPLHF.